This T cell receptor (beta chain) was sequenced for a study of CD8 T cells in ankylosing spondylitis. Study-level findings and limits: In ankylosing spondylitis blood, a motif of seven to nine highly homologous TCR beta variants appeared characteristic.

This clonotype was seen a handful of times. The antigen is undetermined. TCRdb used MiXCR to reprocess the 5' RACE reads, holding one entry per CDR3 protein. Of 750,000 to 850,000 distinct CDR3 sequences detected, about an eighth appear once; the ten largest clones hold roughly 0.51%. The sequence derives from a male donor with ankylosing spondylitis. What was sequenced was blood, either unsorted or a sorted T cell fraction (not recorded which).

This CDR3 is CASSQFFETGRIYF. CDR3 coding DNA: TGTGCCAGCAGCCAGTTTTTCGAAACAGGTCGGATATATTTT. The rearrangement uses TRBV4-2 and TRBJ1-3, with D perhaps matching TRBD1 (5 bases). Germline-derived CDR1 and CDR2 are LGHNA and YNFKEQ. The CDR3 spans 14 residues. The V and J ends lost 3 bases and 13 bases respectively, with 19 bases between them.